This T cell receptor beta chain was recovered during a study of T-cell reconstitution after alpha-beta-depleted transplantation in children. Using unique molecular identifiers, the investigators prepared the TCRbeta library. TCRdb re-called the PCR reads through MiXCR, storing one row per CDR3 protein. The sample has about 350,000 distinct CDR3 sequences; more than 10% are singletons. The CDR3 sequence is 13 residues long. V lost 5 bases, J lost 6 bases, and 14 bases lay in between. Germline CDR1 and CDR2: MNHEY and SMNVEV (reference sequence). There are many counts of this clonotype. The sequence was obtained from a human donor who donated a stem cell graft to a child with Fanconi anemia. This chain joins TRBV27 and TRBJ2-7; D call uncertain. Sequenced here: PBMCs, sampled from the stem cell graft. The CDR3 DNA reads as TGTGCCAGCAGTACCCGAGAAATAAGCGAGCAGTACGTC. Its protein product is CASSTREISEQYV.